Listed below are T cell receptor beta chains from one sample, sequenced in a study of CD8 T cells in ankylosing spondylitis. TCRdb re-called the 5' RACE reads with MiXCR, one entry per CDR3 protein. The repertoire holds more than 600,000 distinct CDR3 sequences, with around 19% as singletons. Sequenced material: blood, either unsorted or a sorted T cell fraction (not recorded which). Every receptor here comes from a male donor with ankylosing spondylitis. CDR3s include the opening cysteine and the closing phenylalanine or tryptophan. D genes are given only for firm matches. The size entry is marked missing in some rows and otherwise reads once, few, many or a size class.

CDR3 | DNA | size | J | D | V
CASSQTGQGALQQPQHF | TGCGCCAGCAGCCAGACCGGACAGGGGGCTTTACAGCAGCCCCAGCATTTT | - | TRBJ1-5 | TRBD1 | TRBV4-1
CASSLQGWDEKLFF | TGTGCCAGCAGCTTACAGGGGTGGGATGAAAAACTGTTTTTT | few | TRBJ1-4 | - | TRBV7-9
CATSEKLATEQFF | TGTGCCACCAGCGAGAAACTAGCGACTGAGCAGTTCTTC | - | TRBJ2-1 | TRBD2 | TRBV15
CASSPIAKNIQYF | TGTGCCAGCAGCCCCATAGCCAAAAACATTCAGTACTTC | few | TRBJ2-4 | - | TRBV3-1
CASKSREGGVNEQFF | TGTGCCAGCAAAAGCCGAGAGGGGGGGGTAAATGAGCAGTTCTTC | - | TRBJ2-1 | - | TRBV3-1
CASSLGGEQGETQYF | TGTGCCAGCAGCTTAGGTGGCGAGCAGGGGGAGACCCAGTACTTC | - | TRBJ2-5 | - | TRBV7-2
CASSRAGGVTEAFF | TGTGCCAGCAGCCGTGCGGGCGGGGTCACTGAAGCTTTCTTT | many | TRBJ1-1 | - | TRBV7-2
CASSRTRGVRTFF | TGTGCCAGCAGCCGCACACGGGGGGTGAGAACTTTCTTT | - | TRBJ1-1 | - | TRBV12-3/TRBV12-4
CASSDTGSSNQPQHF | TGTGCCAGCAGTGATACAGGATCTAGCAATCAGCCCCAGCATTTT | few | TRBJ1-5 | - | TRBV25-1
CAWSTGSNQPQHF | TGTGCCTGGAGTACGGGGAGCAATCAGCCCCAGCATTTT | few | TRBJ1-5 | - | TRBV30
CASSQGSGGGYNEQFF | TGTGCCAGCAGCCAAGGGAGCGGGGGGGGTTACAATGAGCAGTTCTTC | - | TRBJ2-1 | TRBD2 | TRBV4-2
CASSAGTAQRDRAFF | TGTGCCAGCAGTGCTGGGACAGCTCAGAGAGATAGAGCTTTCTTT | few | TRBJ1-1 | TRBD1 | TRBV12-3/TRBV12-4
CASCFRPETQYF | TGTGCCAGCTGCTTCCGTCCTGAGACCCAGTACTTC | - | TRBJ2-5 | - | TRBV28
CSATPSAGQETQYF | TGCAGTGCCACCCCTAGCGCAGGCCAAGAGACCCAGTACTTC | - | TRBJ2-5 | - | TRBV20-1
CSARAPTGKETQYF | TGCAGTGCTAGAGCCCCGACAGGAAAAGAGACCCAGTACTTC | - | TRBJ2-5 | - | TRBV20-1
CASSFGGMDEQFF | TGTGCCAGCAGCTTTGGCGGGATGGATGAGCAGTTCTTC | - | TRBJ2-1 | - | TRBV11-1